This record concerns one TCR beta chain sequence. What it recognizes is unknown. The V gene lost 0 bases and the J gene lost 1 base, with 8 bases spanning the gap. The CDR3 has 15 residues. Germline CDR1 SGHKS, CDR2 YYEKEE (reference sequence). The sample is drawn from a study of identical twins. Findings and limits, study-wide: There were fewer insertions in abundant cord blood beta clonotypes, but memory repertoires showed no such pattern.

Carrying unique molecular identifiers, the cDNA also gained a universal primer site through template switching. One entry per CDR3 protein results from TCRdb running MiXCR on the 5' RACE reads. The table has over 200,000 distinct CDR3 sequences, roughly a tenth seen once. Healthy Caucasians were all of the donors. The receptor comes from a man aged 50 to 59 in good health. The sample was memory T cells sorted from blood. V gene TRBV5-5 combines with J gene TRBJ2-1; no firm D call. This chain's CDR3 is CASSLAPGSYNEQFF. The CDR3 DNA is TGTGCCAGCAGCTTGGCTCCGGGTTCCTACAATGAGCAGTTCTTC. Supplemented by reference TRBV5-5 and TRBJ2-1, the full variable domain reads DAGVTQSPTHLIKTRGQQVTLRCSPISGHKSVSWYQQVLGQGPQFIFQYYEKEERGRGNFPDRFSARQFPNYSSELNVNALLLGDSALYLCASSLAPGSYNEQFFGPGTRLTVL.